Following are 15 T cell receptor beta chains from one sample sequenced in a study of CD8+CD57+ T cells in acquired aplastic anemia. Profiling that covered TCR beta VDJ and CDR3 relied on genomic DNA as its template. TCRdb reprocessed the reads with MiXCR, giving one entry per CDR3 protein. The sample records roughly 61,000 distinct CDR3 sequences, about 54% being singletons. Sequencing was done on a sample of sorted CD4+, CD8+, or CD8+CD57+ T cells (not recorded which) from PBMCs. The receptors shown here come from a human donor in good health, serving as a control.

In this sample, this clonotype turned up many times. The chain links TRBV2 to TRBJ1-2, with 9 nucleotides matching TRBD1. Germline loops: CDR1 SNHLY, CDR2 FYNNEI. CDR3 length: 16 residues. V lost 6 bases, J lost 8 bases, and 16 bases stayed unmatched. In DNA form, the CDR3 reads TGTGCCAGCAGGATGACAGGGGGTACGGGTTTCTACGGCTACACCTTC. It yields the protein CASRMTGGTGFYGYTF.

This clonotype was counted at least ten times. The chain links TRBV5-4 to TRBJ2-2; D possibly matches TRBD1 or TRBD2 (5 bases each). This CDR3 has 14 amino acids. V was clipped by 4 bases and J by 1 base, with 8 bases between them. Looked up from germline, CDR1 is SGHNT and CDR2 is YYREEE (reference sequence). Here the CDR3 DNA reads TGTGCCAGCAGCCCGGGACGGAACACCGGGGAGCTGTTTTTT. This encodes CASSPGRNTGELFF.

This clonotype was detected ten times or more. The chain employs TRBV12-3 or TRBV12-4 and TRBJ1-1; D ambiguous. This CDR3 has 12 amino acids. The V end was cut by 2 bases, the J end by 4 bases, with 5 bases between. The CDR3 nucleotides read TGTGCCAGCAGTTTATATGGCACTGAAGCTTTCTTT. Protein product: CASSLYGTEAFF.

The V gene is TRBV7-3, the J gene TRBJ1-2, with D hard to call. Germline V gene sequence: CDR1 SGHTA, CDR2 FQGTGA. V lost 7 bases and J lost 2, with 5 bases in between. The CDR3 totals 11 residues. The CDR3 loop is CASTMNYGYTF. The CDR3 bases are TGTGCCAGCACAATGAACTATGGCTACACCTTC.

This clonotype was seen a handful of times. The V gene is TRBV12-3 or TRBV12-4, the J gene TRBJ1-1, with D unclear. V lost 5 bases to trimming and J lost 7 bases, with 5 bases between them. The CDR3 loop spans 10 amino acids. The CDR3 loop reads CASSGGEAFF. CDR3 DNA: TGTGCCAGCAGTGGTGGTGAAGCTTTCTTT.

The chain is built from TRBV25-1 and TRBJ2-3, with no clear D. The germline V gene encodes CDR1 MGHDK and CDR2 SYGVNS. The CDR3 consists of 12 residues. V was pared by 0 bases and J by 4 bases, with 2 bases between. The CDR3, as DNA: TGTGCCAGCAGTGAATACCCAGATACGCAGTATTTT. The encoded protein is CASSEYPDTQYF. The full variable domain, its missing parts supplied by reference TRBV25-1 and TRBJ2-3, is EADIYQTPRYLVIGTGKKITLECSQTMGHDKMYWYQQDPGMELHLIHYSYGVNSTEKGDLSSESTVSRIRTEHFPLTLESARPSHTSQYLCASSEYPDTQYFGPGTRLTVL.

The chain employs TRBV24-1 and TRBJ2-7; D remains unclear. V lost 2 bases to trimming and J lost 0 bases, with 4 bases between them. The CDR3 is 13 residues long. CDR1 is KGHDR and CDR2 is SFDVKD in the germline V gene. CDR3: CATSDSNSYEQYF. The CDR3 DNA reads as TGTGCCACCAGTGATTCAAACTCCTACGAGCAGTACTTC.

This rearrangement joins TRBV19 to TRBJ2-5; 15 nucleotides align to TRBD2. Unmatched junction bases numbered 9, after V lost 5 bases and J lost 5 bases. CDR3 length equals 17 residues. CDR1 and CDR2 (germline): LNHDA, SQIVND (reference sequence). This CDR3 is CASSSRTSGRALETQYF. In DNA, the CDR3 is TGTGCCAGTAGTTCCCGGACTAGCGGGAGGGCCTTGGAGACCCAGTACTTC.

The V and J genes are TRBV19 and TRBJ1-2; 7 bases are shared with TRBD1. V shed 7 bases, J shed 12 bases, and the junction held 14 bases outside the gene matches. The CDR3 totals 13 residues. The germline CDR1 and CDR2 sequences are LNHDA and SQIVND (reference sequence). CDR3 residues: CASTTGPNSGNTF. CDR3 DNA sequence: TGTGCCAGTACGACAGGGCCAAATTCTGGAAACACCTTC. Drawing the rest from reference TRBV19 and TRBJ1-2, the complete variable domain is DGGITQSPKYLFRKEGQNVTLSCEQNLNHDAMYWYRQDPGQGLRLIYYSQIVNDFQKGDIAEGYSVSREKKESFPLTVTSAQKNPTAFYLCASTTGPNSGNTFGSGTRLTVV.

This clonotype has a single count. The rearrangement links TRBV7-8 to TRBJ2-7, with D uncertain. CDR3 length equals 14 residues. Trimming left V 6 bases short and J 5 bases short, with 17 bases between. The germline V gene has CDR1 SGHVS and CDR2 FQNEAQ. CDR3 amino acids: CASSVPLGGDEQYF. CDR3 nucleotides: TGTGCCAGCAGTGTCCCGTTGGGTGGCGACGAGCAGTACTTC.

The chain carries TRBV19 and TRBJ1-1; no clear D gene. The CDR3 sequence is 15 residues long. Germline loops: CDR1 LNHDA, CDR2 SQIVND (reference sequence). V was cut by 4 bases and J by 3 bases, with 15 bases left in between. The CDR3 bases are TGTGCCAGTAGTAACCGGACTAGCGGGTACACTGAAGCTTTCTTT. It translates to CASSNRTSGYTEAFF.

The J gene is TRBJ1-3, the V gene TRBV15; a possible D gene is TRBD1 (6 bases). V was trimmed by 1 base and J by 2 bases, leaving 12 bases between them. The germline V gene encodes CDR1 LNHNV and CDR2 YYDKDF (reference sequence). CDR3 length: 16 residues. The CDR3 sequence is CATSRVAGTPGNTIYF. The CDR3 DNA reads as TGTGCCACCAGCAGAGTAGCGGGGACACCTGGAAACACCATATATTTT.

The CDR3 sequence is CASSLRDRLPSYEQYF. The CDR3 DNA sequence: TGCGCCAGCAGCCTAAGAGACAGGTTACCTTCCTACGAGCAGTACTTC. The rearrangement joins TRBV5-1 to TRBJ2-7; the D gene is possibly TRBD1 (6 bases). The V end was cut by 4 bases, the J end by 1 base, with 18 bases between. The V gene's germline CDR1 is SGHRS and CDR2 YFSETQ. The CDR3 contains 16 residues.

Notes on this clonotype: This may be a read error: a much more frequent sequence differs by one nucleotide. V gene TRBV3-1 combines with J gene TRBJ2-3; D uncertain. The CDR3 is 17 amino acids. Germline CDR1 LGHDT, CDR2 YNNKEL (reference sequence). Trimming took 4 bases from V and 1 from J, leaving 18 bases between them. For the CDR3, the DNA is TGTGCCAGCAGCCGAGAGGCCCCCGGGCTTGGCACAGATACGCAGTATTTT. This gives the protein CASSREAPGLGTDTQYF.

The rearrangement uses TRBV24-1 and TRBJ2-3; 7 bases are a match to TRBD2. V was pared by 3 bases and J by 1 base, with 9 bases of the junction left unmatched. Per germline, CDR1 KGHDR and CDR2 SFDVKD. The CDR3 length is 17 residues. The CDR3 protein is CATSDTNRTSRTDTQYF. For the CDR3, the DNA is TGTGCCACCAGTGATACAAACCGGACTAGTCGCACAGATACGCAGTATTTT.